The rows below give T cell receptor beta chains drawn from one sample of a study of cytomegalovirus exposure and HLA in healthy donors. Method: immunoSEQ multiplex PCR; TCRdb's copy keeps in-frame clones and lacks some. The sample shows roughly 200,000 clones, 75% to 85% of them seen only once. Material for sequencing was PBMCs. The source of these receptors is a woman between 55 and 75 years old in good health and CMV-seropositive. Each CDR3 is given with its conserved first and last residue. Each record gives: V gene, D gene, J gene, clone size, CDR3 protein, CDR3 DNA. The D gene is left open where the match is weak. Clone size, where shown, is once, few, many, or a class for clones that have expanded.

>TRBV5-6|TRBD1|TRBJ2-3|-
CASSGQGRRTDTQYF
TGTGCCAGCAGCGGACAGGGGCGGAGGACAGATACGCAGTATTTT
>TRBV7-2|TRBD2|TRBJ2-1|once
CASSFSSGVGNEQFF
TGTGCCAGCAGCTTCTCTAGCGGGGTAGGAAATGAGCAGTTCTTC
>TRBV6-6|-|TRBJ2-3|-
CASSYSPGQVTDTQYF
TGTGCCAGCAGTTACTCCCCGGGACAAGTCACAGATACGCAGTATTTT
>TRBV29-1|-|TRBJ2-1|-
CSVGGGNVLEQFF
TGCAGCGTTGGGGGCGGGAATGTTTTGGAGCAGTTCTTC
>TRBV7-3|TRBD1|TRBJ2-2|-
CASSPAVGTGATGELFF
TGTGCCAGCAGCCCCGCGGTCGGGACAGGGGCCACCGGGGAGCTGTTTTTT
>TRBV6-1|-|TRBJ2-3|-
CASRASTDTQYF
TGTGCCAGCAGGGCTAGCACAGATACGCAGTATTTT
>TRBV5-1|-|TRBJ2-1|-
CASSSRKHEQFF
TGCGCCAGCAGCTCTAGAAAGCATGAGCAGTTCTTC
>TRBV5-6|TRBD2|TRBJ2-3|-
CASSLMSGGGLDTQYF
TGTGCCAGCAGCTTGATGTCGGGAGGGGGGTTGGATACGCAGTATTTT
>TRBV28|TRBD1|TRBJ1-2|-
CASTTGDSPYGYTF
TGTGCCAGCACCACCGGGGACAGCCCTTATGGCTACACCTTC
>TRBV5-1|TRBD1|TRBJ2-7|-
CASSLDRGQYEQYF
TGCGCCAGCAGCTTGGACAGGGGCCAGTACGAGCAGTACTTC
>TRBV9|TRBD1|TRBJ1-2|-
CASSHLPGGGGDGYTF
TGTGCCAGCAGCCACCTACCCGGAGGGGGCGGGGATGGCTACACCTTC
>TRBV7-3|TRBD2|TRBJ2-1|once
CASSPGTSGPYGEQFF
TGTGCCAGCAGCCCCGGGACTAGCGGGCCCTACGGTGAGCAGTTCTTC
>TRBV9|-|TRBJ1-1|once
CASSGLRDMNTEAFF
TGTGCCAGCAGCGGACTCAGGGATATGAACACTGAAGCTTTCTTT
>TRBV30|TRBD1|TRBJ2-5|-
CAWNRGTQETQYF
TGTGCCTGGAACAGGGGGACCCAAGAGACCCAGTACTTC
>TRBV7-2|TRBD1|TRBJ2-7|-
CASSPRTGGRNEQYF
TGTGCCAGCAGCCCTCGGACAGGGGGCAGGAACGAGCAGTACTTC
>TRBV5-1|TRBD1|TRBJ1-2|-
CASSPGGQGGYGYTF
TGCGCCAGCAGTCCTGGGGGACAGGGAGGCTATGGCTACACCTTC
>TRBV6-5|TRBD2|TRBJ2-1|-
CASSYGLAGGIEQFF
TGTGCCAGCAGTTACGGACTAGCGGGGGGGATTGAGCAGTTCTTC
>TRBV5-1|-|TRBJ1-2|few
CASSLRSGYGYTF
TGCGCCAGCAGCTTGAGGTCAGGGTATGGCTACACCTTC
>TRBV5-6|TRBD1|TRBJ2-5|-
CASSFSRDRTQETQYF
TGTGCCAGCAGCTTCTCCCGGGACAGAACCCAAGAGACCCAGTACTTC
>TRBV5-4|-|TRBJ2-7|-
CASSSLDGANYEQYF
TGTGCCAGCAGCTCCCTAGACGGAGCCAACTACGAGCAGTACTTC
>TRBV30|-|TRBJ2-5|-
CAWAGETTQYF
TGTGCCTGGGCAGGGGAGACGACCCAGTACTTC
>TRBV5-8|-|TRBJ1-5|-
CASSFNQDKYQPQHF
TGTGCCAGCAGCTTCAACCAGGACAAATATCAGCCCCAGCATTTT
>TRBV9|-|TRBJ1-3|few
CASSRDSGNTIYF
TGTGCCAGCAGCAGAGATAGTGGAAACACCATATATTTT
>TRBV28|-|TRBJ2-7|few
CASSPPLRRSYEQYF
TGTGCCAGCAGTCCTCCTTTGAGGCGCTCCTACGAGCAGTACTTC
>TRBV7-8|TRBD2|TRBJ2-1|-
CASSLLTWGGDNEQFF
TGTGCCAGCAGCCTACTGACCTGGGGGGGGGACAATGAGCAGTTCTTC
>TRBV5-1|TRBD2|TRBJ2-1|-
CASSYMASGNNEQFF
TGCGCCAGCAGCTATATGGCTAGCGGAAACAATGAGCAGTTCTTC
>TRBV19|-|TRBJ1-5|once
CASSMRGTEPQHF
TGTGCCAGTAGTATGCGGGGGACGGAGCCCCAGCATTTT
>TRBV7-2|-|TRBJ1-5|-
CASSFDSLNQPQHF
TGTGCCAGCAGCTTTGACAGCTTAAATCAGCCCCAGCATTTT
>TRBV28|TRBD1|TRBJ2-7|-
CATLPSQGSSSYEQYF
TGTGCCACCTTGCCCTCACAGGGGAGTAGCTCCTACGAGCAGTACTTC
>TRBV5-1|-|TRBJ1-3|once
CASSLDGSGNTIYF
TGCGCCAGCAGCTTGGACGGCTCTGGAAACACCATATATTTT
>TRBV27|TRBD2|TRBJ2-5|-
CASSGLAGGPTQETQYF
TGTGCCAGCAGTGGCCTAGCGGGGGGGCCCACCCAAGAGACCCAGTACTTC
>TRBV5-1|-|TRBJ1-5|-
CASSWEGNQPQHF
TGCGCCAGCAGCTGGGAGGGGAATCAGCCCCAGCATTTT
>TRBV2|TRBD2|TRBJ2-5|-
CASSEAGAETQYF
TGTGCCAGCAGTGAGGCGGGAGCGGAGACCCAGTACTTC
>TRBV4-1|TRBD1|TRBJ2-1|-
CASSQGTGVRREQFF
TGCGCCAGCAGCCAGGGGACAGGGGTCCGCAGGGAGCAGTTCTTC
>TRBV2|-|TRBJ2-7|-
CASSPGLYEQYF
TGTGCCAGCAGTCCTGGCTTATACGAGCAGTACTTC
>TRBV4-1|-|TRBJ1-5|few
CASSQVPPQGGVRNQPQHF
TGCGCCAGCAGCCAAGTTCCCCCTCAGGGCGGAGTAAGAAATCAGCCCCAGCATTTT
>TRBV29-1|TRBD1|TRBJ1-1|-
CSGGQSSNTEAFF
TGCAGCGGGGGACAGAGTTCGAACACTGAAGCTTTCTTT
>TRBV6-5|TRBD1|TRBJ2-7|-
CASRKGQGAYEQYF
TGTGCCAGCAGAAAGGGACAGGGGGCCTACGAGCAGTACTTC
>TRBV5-1|-|TRBJ1-1|-
CASSLAASNTEAFF
TGCGCCAGCAGCTTGGCCGCGAGTAACACTGAAGCTTTCTTT
>TRBV4-1|TRBD2|TRBJ2-3|-
CASSLSGDGTDTQYF
TGCGCCAGCAGTCTCAGCGGGGACGGCACAGATACGCAGTATTTT
>TRBV7-9|-|TRBJ2-3|-
CASSLGLALGLGDTQYF
TGTGCCAGCAGCCTAGGATTGGCCCTAGGACTCGGGGATACGCAGTATTTT
>TRBV7-9|-|TRBJ2-5|once
CASSLRVGSWETQYF
TGTGCCAGCAGCCTAAGAGTTGGGAGTTGGGAGACCCAGTACTTC
>TRBV28|-|TRBJ1-4|-
CASRGWANEKLFF
TGTGCCAGCAGGGGCTGGGCAAATGAAAAACTGTTTTTT
>TRBV19|-|TRBJ1-1|-
CASSIDLGPNTEAFF
TGTGCCAGTAGTATAGATCTGGGGCCGAACACTGAAGCTTTCTTT
>TRBV28|TRBD1|TRBJ1-2|-
CASNVQGNGYTF
TGTGCCAGCAATGTACAGGGGAACGGCTACACCTTC
>TRBV29-1|-|TRBJ1-4|-
CSVPQGMANEKLFF
TGCAGCGTGCCCCAGGGGATGGCTAATGAAAAACTGTTTTTT
>TRBV19|TRBD1|TRBJ2-7|-
CASSRTGDGMGEQYF
TGTGCCAGTAGTAGGACAGGTGATGGTATGGGAGAGCAGTACTTC
>TRBV27|-|TRBJ1-1|few
CASSPRGESTEAFF
TGTGCCAGCAGTCCCAGAGGCGAGAGCACTGAAGCTTTCTTT
>TRBV9|-|TRBJ2-1|-
CASSPPRVGGPYNEQFF
TGTGCCAGCAGCCCCCCCCGAGTGGGAGGCCCCTACAATGAGCAGTTCTTC
>TRBV30|-|TRBJ1-4|-
CAWRAEGRGEKLFF
TGTGCCTGGAGAGCAGAGGGCAGAGGAGAAAAACTGTTTTTT
>TRBV9|-|TRBJ2-1|-
CASSRGVEQFF
TGTGCCAGCAGTCGAGGCGTTGAGCAGTTCTTC
>TRBV2|TRBD2|TRBJ2-3|-
CASSEGLAGVGFPQYF
TGTGCCAGCAGTGAAGGACTAGCGGGAGTGGGGTTTCCGCAGTATTTT
>TRBV6-4|-|TRBJ2-3|once
CASSDFGGRDTQYF
TGTGCCAGCAGTGACTTCGGGGGACGGGATACGCAGTATTTT